The 27 T cell receptor beta chains below come from one sample, sequenced in a study of blood T cell repertoires in COVID-19. Profiled with immunoSEQ multiplex PCR; TCRdb holds only in-frame clones, not every one. The data show 350,000 to 400,000 clones, with roughly 90% seen just once and around 0.95% held by the top ten. Material: PBMCs or T cells enriched from blood (not recorded which). Receptor source: a woman in her twenties or thirties with acute COVID-19.

V is TRBV14 and J is TRBJ1-1; D might be TRBD1 (6 bases). The germline V and J ends were trimmed by 4 bases and 1 base, with 19 bases remaining between them. The CDR3 consists of 17 residues. CDR1 and CDR2 (germline): SGHDN, FVKESK. The CDR3 DNA is TGTGCCAGCAGCCCTCGGACAGTTCGTCTAGCGAACACTGAAGCTTTCTTT. Amino acids: CASSPRTVRLANTEAFF.

The chain has TRBV4-1 and TRBJ1-6; D gene uncertain. Germline assignment: CDR1 MGHRA and CDR2 YSYEKL. The CDR3 runs to 16 residues. The V and J ends lost 0 bases and 7 bases respectively, with 13 bases between them. The DNA of the CDR3 is TGCGCCAGCAGCCAAGAAATTAGGGAGAGAAATTCACCCCTCCACTTT. Its protein is CASSQEIRERNSPLHF.

This clone was seen only once. The chain links TRBV11-3 to TRBJ1-1, with D unclear. Deletions cut 1 base from V and 7 bases from J, with 7 bases between. This CDR3 has 12 residues. Germline-derived CDR1 and CDR2 are SGHNT and YENEEA. CDR3 DNA sequence: TGTGCCAGCAGCTTAGGAGGTAATGAAGCTTTCTTT. This codes for CASSLGGNEAFF.

The chain joins TRBV6-2 or TRBV6-3 to TRBJ2-1; 8 nucleotides line up with TRBD2. This CDR3 contains 16 residues. CDR1 MNHEY and CDR2 SVGEGT come from the germline V gene. J lost 5 bases, V lost 4 bases, and 10 bases had no gene match. CDR3 loop: CASSSPGGGINNEQFF. In DNA, the CDR3 is TGTGCCAGCAGTTCTCCGGGCGGGGGGATTAACAATGAGCAGTTCTTC.

The chain links TRBV6-5 to TRBJ2-7; perhaps TRBD1 as D (6 bases). V lost 4 bases and J lost 6, with 22 bases in between. This CDR3 has 16 residues. Germline CDR1 MNHEY, CDR2 SVGAGI. The CDR3 loop reads CASSLTDSASLFEQYF. The CDR3 DNA follows: TGTGCCAGCAGTTTGACGGACAGTGCATCTCTCTTCGAGCAGTACTTC.

V usage is TRBV24-1 and J usage is TRBJ1-5, with D unresolved. This CDR3 spans 15 amino acids. V dropped 5 bases and J dropped 0 bases, with 10 bases sitting between them. Looked up from germline, CDR1 is KGHDR and CDR2 is SFDVKD. CDR3 amino acids: CATSVSGISNQPQHF. As DNA, the CDR3 is TGTGCCACCAGTGTATCGGGGATTAGCAATCAGCCCCAGCATTTT.

The chain has TRBV6-5 and TRBJ2-5; D is perhaps TRBD1 (6 bases). Trimming pared 6 bases from V and 2 bases from J, leaving 13 bases between. This CDR3 spans 14 amino acids. Germline V gene lookup returns CDR1 MNHEY and CDR2 SVGAGI. Here the CDR3 reads CASRQTGFQETQYF. Here the CDR3 DNA reads TGTGCCAGCAGGCAAACAGGGTTTCAAGAGACCCAGTACTTC.

The V gene is TRBV4-2, the J gene TRBJ1-4; possibly TRBD1 for D (5 bases). Trimming removed 3 bases at V and 6 bases at J, with 14 bases between. The CDR3 extends over 15 amino acids. CDR1 LGHNA and CDR2 YNFKEQ come from the germline V gene. In DNA form, the CDR3 reads TGTGCCAGCAGCCAGACCGGGACTGTAGATGAAAAACTGTTTTTT. Translated, it gives CASSQTGTVDEKLFF.

This rearrangement joins TRBV2 to TRBJ1-1; D unresolved. The CDR3 has 13 amino acids. V was trimmed by 3 bases and J by 6 bases, leaving 11 bases between them. Per the germline V gene, CDR1 is SNHLY and CDR2 is FYNNEI. This chain's CDR3 is CASSDEGFAEAFF. The CDR3, as DNA: TGTGCCAGCAGTGATGAGGGTTTCGCTGAAGCTTTCTTT.

V and J are TRBV12-3 or TRBV12-4 and TRBJ2-1, with D hard to call. The V end lost 5 bases, the J end lost 10 bases, and 9 bases lay between the germline ends. The CDR3 contains 11 residues. CDR3 bases: TGTGCCAGCAGTCCAAGCGACGAGCAGTTCTTC. Encoded protein: CASSPSDEQFF.

This chain connects TRBV15 to TRBJ1-2, with TRBD1 as a possible D gene (6 bases). The CDR3 has 21 amino acids. V was clipped by 0 bases and J by 0 bases, with 26 bases between them. CDR1 is LNHNV and CDR2 is YYDKDF in the germline V gene (reference sequence). The CDR3 here is CATSRDPPRQDWAEANYGYTF. As DNA, the CDR3 is TGTGCCACCAGCAGAGATCCCCCCCGACAGGATTGGGCTGAAGCTAACTATGGCTACACCTTC.

This chain links TRBV2 with TRBJ2-1, with TRBD2 identical over 14 bases. The V gene end was trimmed by 4 bases and the J gene end by 3 bases; junction bases not matched to a gene: 11. The CDR3 is 19 residues long. Germline-derived CDR1 and CDR2 are SNHLY and FYNNEI. The DNA of the CDR3 is TGTGCCAGCAGTGGACCACCCGAGACTAGCGGGGGGGACTACAATGAGCAGTTCTTC. It specifies CASSGPPETSGGDYNEQFF.

This sequence joins TRBV20-1 and TRBJ2-2; D gene uncertain. This CDR3 is built from 13 residues. Germline CDR1 is DFQATT and CDR2 is SNEGSKA (reference sequence). Trimming cost V 3 bases and J 0 bases, with 5 bases left between them. In DNA, the CDR3 is TGCAGTGCTAGTCGTCCGAACACCGGGGAGCTGTTTTTT. This codes for CSASRPNTGELFF.

This sequence joins TRBV2 and TRBJ1-5; TRBD1 agrees at 10 bases. V lost 8 bases, J lost 4 bases, and 2 bases stayed unmatched. The CDR3 covers 13 residues. Germline CDR1 is SNHLY and CDR2 is FYNNEI. For the CDR3, the DNA is TGTGCCAGCGGACAGGGGGAGAATCAGCCCCAGCATTTT. Its translation is CASGQGENQPQHF.

The chain is built from TRBV3-1 (or the pseudogene TRBV3-2) and TRBJ1-1; the match to TRBD1 covers 7 bases. The V gene end was trimmed by 4 bases and the J gene end by 0 bases; junction bases not matched to a gene: 5. This CDR3 has 15 amino acids. Germline V CDR1 and CDR2: LGHDT, YNNKEL (reference sequence). The CDR3 region is CASSLEGQMNTEAFF. CDR3 DNA sequence: TGTGCCAGCAGCCTCGAGGGACAGATGAACACTGAAGCTTTCTTT.

This chain links TRBV4-1 with TRBJ2-7; D not resolved. Germline V gene data show CDR1 as MGHRA and CDR2 as YSYEKL. This CDR3 has 16 amino acids. V shed 0 bases and J shed 1 base, with 13 bases lying between them. This CDR3 is CASSQDERGLSYEQYF. CDR3 nucleotide sequence: TGCGCCAGCAGCCAAGATGAGAGAGGTCTTTCCTACGAGCAGTACTTC.

The V and J genes are TRBV19 and TRBJ2-3, with 7 bases matching TRBD2. CDR1 and CDR2 (germline): LNHDA, SQIVND (reference sequence). The V gene end was trimmed by 5 bases and the J gene end by 0 bases; junction bases not matched to a gene: 8. The CDR3 length is 16 residues. DNA for the CDR3: TGTGCCAGTAGTCATCGGCGGGGGACTAGCACAGATACGCAGTATTTT. It specifies CASSHRRGTSTDTQYF.

This clone was counted once. The chain employs TRBV6-5 and TRBJ1-2; D is uncertain. The CDR3 is 13 amino acids. V shed 7 bases and J shed 5 bases, with 14 bases lying between them. Germline lookup yields CDR1 MNHEY and CDR2 SVGAGI. The CDR3 nucleotides are TGTGCCAGCACCTCTGGGCTCCTTTATGGCTACACCTTC. This codes for CASTSGLLYGYTF.

The chain uses TRBV20-1 and TRBJ1-1, with a possible D match to TRBD1 (5 bases). The length of the CDR3 is 11 residues. V lost 7 bases and J 4 bases, leaving 10 bases between the germline ends. CDR1 and CDR2 (germline): DFQATT, SNEGSKA (reference sequence). The DNA of the CDR3 is TGCAGTGTCCAGGGCCCCACTGAAGCTTTCTTT. Protein sequence: CSVQGPTEAFF.

J is TRBJ1-3 and V is TRBV9; D remains ambiguous. This CDR3 spans 14 amino acids. The germline V gene has CDR1 SGDLS and CDR2 YYNGEE. Trimming cost V 3 bases and J 4 bases, with 11 bases left between them. The CDR3 protein is CASSGGNIGNTIYF. The CDR3 region has the DNA TGTGCCAGCAGCGGCGGGAATATCGGAAACACCATATATTTT.

The rearrangement joins TRBV5-1 to TRBJ1-3; no clear D. This CDR3 is 17 amino acids long. CDR1 and CDR2 from the germline V gene are SGHRS and YFSETQ. Trimming left V 3 bases short and J 2 bases short, with 18 bases between. CDR3 region: CASSSQPAEVAGNTIYF. CDR3 in DNA: TGCGCCAGCAGCTCCCAACCGGCGGAGGTTGCTGGAAACACCATATATTTT.

V gene TRBV6-5 combines with J gene TRBJ2-7; weak D call: TRBD2 (5 bases). The germline V gene encodes CDR1 MNHEY and CDR2 SVGAGI. This CDR3 comprises 11 residues. V was shortened by 8 bases and J by 1 base, with 6 bases between the two germline ends. In DNA form, the CDR3 reads TGTGCCAGCCGCGGGTCCTACGAGCAGTACTTC. Amino acid sequence: CASRGSYEQYF.

The chain employs TRBV7-8 and TRBJ2-3; D gene unclear. The germline CDR1 and CDR2 sequences are SGHVS and FQNEAQ. Trimming removed 5 bases at V and 4 bases at J, with 7 bases between. The CDR3 has 12 residues. The CDR3 reads CASSPNSDTQYF. The CDR3 nucleotides read TGTGCCAGCAGCCCCAATTCAGATACGCAGTATTTT.

This clone was recorded a few times. The rearrangement joins TRBV30 to TRBJ1-1; 7 bases are a match to TRBD1. The CDR3 is made up of 13 amino acids. J was trimmed by 0 bases and V by 8 bases; bases with no gene match: 6. Looked up from germline, CDR1 is GTSNPN and CDR2 is SVGIG (reference sequence). The CDR3 loop is CAVTRGVNTEAFF. The CDR3 bases are TGTGCCGTTACCAGGGGGGTGAACACTGAAGCTTTCTTT.

The chain carries TRBV4-3 and TRBJ2-1, with 9 bases aligning to TRBD2. The CDR3 totals 15 residues. Germline assignment: CDR1 LGHNA and CDR2 YSLEER. The V segment lost 1 base and the J segment 7 bases; nucleotides outside the gene matches: 5. The CDR3 is CASSQGIAGANEQFF. The DNA for the CDR3 is TGCGCCAGCAGCCAAGGAATAGCGGGGGCAAATGAGCAGTTCTTC.

The DNA for the CDR3 is TGTGCCATCAATCAGGGGCAGGCTGGAAACACCATATATTTT. It encodes CAINQGQAGNTIYF. The chain recombines TRBV10-3 with TRBJ1-3, with D possibly matching TRBD1 (6 bases). The CDR3 runs 14 residues. CDR1 is ENHRY, CDR2 SYGVKD, per germline. Trimming shortened V by 7 bases and J by 2 bases, and 12 bases separated the two germline ends.

The CDR3 here is CASSLVTDTDTQYF. The CDR3 DNA sequence: TGTGCCAGCAGCTTAGTGACAGACACAGATACGCAGTATTTT. This chain connects TRBV11-1 to TRBJ2-3, with D perhaps matching TRBD1 (5 bases). The CDR3 runs to 14 residues. The V gene lost 1 base and the J gene lost 2 bases, with 7 bases spanning the gap. Germline lookup yields CDR1 SGHAT and CDR2 FQDESV (reference sequence).